Listed here are 7 T cell receptor beta chains from one sample, sequenced in a study of T cells in Graves' hyperthyroidism and ophthalmopathy. Amplified TCR beta CDR3 regions derived from RNA transcripts. The TCR CDR3 first-round RT-PCR relied on the HTBI primer set. TCRdb re-derived calls from the multiplex PCR reads in MiXCR, one entry per CDR3 protein. This sample has about 380,000 distinct CDR3 sequences, with under 20% found just once. Sequencing was performed on blood. The source of these receptors is a man younger than 35 with Graves' ophthalmopathy.

This clonotype was found many times. The chain combines TRBV11-1 with TRBJ1-1, with 9 bases matching TRBD1. Trimming took 6 bases from V and 6 from J; bases not matched to a gene: 8. The CDR3 extends over 14 amino acids. Germline assignment: CDR1 SGHAT and CDR2 FQDESV (reference sequence). CDR3 coding DNA: TGTGCCAGCAGTCGAACAGGGGGCTGGGCTGAAGCTTTCTTT. Encoded protein: CASSRTGGWAEAFF.

The chain couples TRBV27 to TRBJ1-5; 12 bases map to TRBD1. The germline V gene encodes CDR1 MNHEY and CDR2 SMNVEV (reference sequence). J lost 7 bases, V lost 2 bases, and 3 bases had no gene match. CDR3 size: 15 residues. Here the CDR3 reads CASSLGTGGRQPQHF. CDR3 sequence (DNA): TGTGCCAGCAGTTTAGGGACAGGGGGCAGACAGCCCCAGCATTTT.

This clonotype was observed many times. This chain links TRBV28 with TRBJ1-1; D may be TRBD1 (5 bases). Trimming stripped 6 bases from V and 1 base from J, with 18 bases between. The CDR3 has 16 amino acids. Germline V CDR1 and CDR2: MDHEN, SYDVKM. CDR3 sequence: CASRPPGLPTNTEAFF. Here the CDR3 DNA reads TGTGCCAGCAGACCCCCGGGACTCCCCACGAACACTGAAGCTTTCTTT.

The CDR3 DNA is TGTGCCACCAGGGGGCCTAATGAAAAACTGTTTTTT. Protein: CATRGPNEKLFF. V usage is TRBV24-1 and J usage is TRBJ1-4, with a possible D match to TRBD1 (5 bases). V was cut by 7 bases and J by 3 bases, with 5 bases left in between. Germline values: CDR1 KGHDR, CDR2 SFDVKD. This CDR3 has 12 amino acids.

This clonotype was seen many times. The V call is TRBV19, the J call TRBJ2-2, with D hard to call. There are 12 residues in the CDR3. Trimming stripped 6 bases from V and 4 bases from J, with 6 bases between. Looked up from germline, CDR1 is LNHDA and CDR2 is SQIVND (reference sequence). The CDR3 spells CASSVATGELFF. Written as DNA, the CDR3 is TGTGCCAGTAGCGTGGCCACCGGGGAGCTGTTTTTT.

A few counts support this clonotype. One end of the junction fails to match germline, which may point to a read error. The chain couples TRBV4-1 to TRBJ2-5; tentatively, D is TRBD1 (5 bases). CDR1 is MGHRA, CDR2 YSYEKL, per germline. The CDR3 loop spans 14 amino acids. This chain's CDR3 is CASSQEPGLETQYF. CDR3 sequence (DNA): TGCGCCAGCAGCCAAGAACCAGGGCTAGAGACCCAGTATTTC.

The chain has TRBV7-2 and TRBJ2-1, with D possibly TRBD1 on 6 matching bases. Trimming left V 1 base short and J 10 bases short, with 20 bases between. Germline loops: CDR1 SGHTA, CDR2 FQGNSA. The CDR3 is made up of 16 amino acids. CDR3 protein: CASSLGLGRGSVEQFF. Written as DNA, the CDR3 is TGTGCCAGCAGCTTAGGTCTCGGCAGGGGATCTGTCGAGCAGTTCTTC.